This T cell receptor (beta chain) was profiled in a study of shared clonotypes between healthy human individuals. Points on this clone: Its target is unknown.

V shed 5 bases and J shed 0 bases, with 8 bases lying between them. This CDR3 spans 14 amino acids. From germline, CDR1 is SEHNR and CDR2 FQNEAQ (reference sequence). With ten immunoSEQ deep assay plates, unsorted PBMC DNA underwent sequencing. Some clones are missing from TCRdb's copy, which holds only in-frame ones; the method was immunoSEQ multiplex PCR. Among about 490,000 clones listed, about 78% were seen once. The study, taken as a whole, reports: The researchers took only blood, and tissue repertoires probably look different.

V is TRBV7-9 and J is TRBJ2-1; the D is unclear. The receptor was derived from a woman between 40 and 55 years old in good health. Some clones in this sample may be carry-over from other donors' samples. Sequencing was performed on PBMCs. The CDR3 here is CASSVLDSYNEQFF. CDR3 sequence (DNA): TGTGCCAGCAGCGTCCTCGACTCCTACAATGAGCAGTTCTTC.